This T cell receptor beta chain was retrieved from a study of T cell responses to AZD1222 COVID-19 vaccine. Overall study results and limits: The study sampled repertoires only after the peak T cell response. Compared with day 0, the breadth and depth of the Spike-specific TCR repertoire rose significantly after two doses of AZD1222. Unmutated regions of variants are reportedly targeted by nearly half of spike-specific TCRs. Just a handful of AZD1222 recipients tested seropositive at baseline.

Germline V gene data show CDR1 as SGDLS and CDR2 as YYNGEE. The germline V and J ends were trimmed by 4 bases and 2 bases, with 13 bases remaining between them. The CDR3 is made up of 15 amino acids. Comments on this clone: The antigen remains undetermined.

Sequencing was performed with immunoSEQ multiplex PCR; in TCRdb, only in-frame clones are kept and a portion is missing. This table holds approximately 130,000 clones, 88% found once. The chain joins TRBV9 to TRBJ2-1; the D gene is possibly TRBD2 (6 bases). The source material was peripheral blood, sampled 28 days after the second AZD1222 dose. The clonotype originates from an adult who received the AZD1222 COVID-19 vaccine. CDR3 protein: CASSRRGGAYNEQFF. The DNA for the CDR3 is TGTGCCAGCAGCCGACGTGGCGGGGCCTACAATGAGCAGTTCTTC. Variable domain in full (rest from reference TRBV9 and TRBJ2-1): DSGVTQTPKHLITATGQRVTLRCSPRSGDLSVYWYQQSLDQGLQFLIQYYNGEERAKGNILERFSAQQFPDLHSELNLSSLELGDSALYFCASSRRGGAYNEQFFGPGTRLTVL.